This T cell receptor (beta chain) was documented in a study of T cell changes during pregnancy in multiple sclerosis. Clones were read by immunoSEQ multiplex PCR, and TCRdb kept only the in-frame ones, dropping some. This sample carries 55,000 to 65,000 clones, approximately 93% of them seen once, and the ten largest clones take about 2.6%. Germline lookup yields CDR1 SGHKS and CDR2 YYEKEE (reference sequence). The trim removed 3 bases at V and 5 bases at J, leaving 6 bases unmatched. The CDR3 runs to 16 residues. The sample was CD8+ T cells from peripheral blood mononuclear cells, taken in the third trimester of pregnancy. The receptor's source is a female donor with multiple sclerosis, enrolled in a pregnancy study. J is TRBJ2-5 and V is TRBV5-5; 14 positions match TRBD2. This CDR3 reads CASSWGLAGVAETQYF. For the CDR3, the DNA is TGTGCCAGCAGCTGGGGACTAGCGGGAGTCGCTGAGACCCAGTACTTC.